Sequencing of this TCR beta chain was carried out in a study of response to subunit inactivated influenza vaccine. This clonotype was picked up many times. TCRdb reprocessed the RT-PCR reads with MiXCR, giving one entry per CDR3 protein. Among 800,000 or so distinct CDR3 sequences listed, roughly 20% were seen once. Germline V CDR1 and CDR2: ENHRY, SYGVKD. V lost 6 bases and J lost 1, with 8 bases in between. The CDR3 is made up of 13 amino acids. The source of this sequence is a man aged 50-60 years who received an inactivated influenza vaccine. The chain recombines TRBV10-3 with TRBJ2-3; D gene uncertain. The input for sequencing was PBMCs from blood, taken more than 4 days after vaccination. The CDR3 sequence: CAISLTRTDTQYF. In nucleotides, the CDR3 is TGTGCCATCAGCCTAACCCGCACAGATACGCAGTATTTT.